This entry lists 23 T cell receptor beta chains sequenced from one sample in a study of T cell repertoires in cytomegalovirus infection. Each CDR3 protein is one row after TCRdb ran MiXCR on the reads. The table records more than 150,000 distinct CDR3 sequences, 28% of them present only once. The sample was PBMCs. These receptor sequences come from a human donor in good health (CMV status not recorded). Some clones in this sample may be carry-over from other donors' samples.

The chain couples TRBV5-1 to TRBJ1-4, with 11 bases matching TRBD1. The CDR3 runs 15 residues. V trimming: 3 bases; J trimming: 6 bases; junction bases outside the gene matches: 4. Germline loops: CDR1 SGHRS, CDR2 YFSETQ. The CDR3 sequence: CASSSGQGEDEKLFF. CDR3 nucleotide sequence: TGCGCCAGCAGCTCGGGACAGGGGGAGGATGAAAAACTGTTTTTT.

This clonotype was counted at least ten times. The V and J genes are TRBV7-2 and TRBJ1-5; maybe TRBD1 (6 bases). V shed 2 bases and J shed 5 bases, with 10 bases lying between them. The CDR3 length is 14 residues. The germline V gene encodes CDR1 SGHTA and CDR2 FQGNSA. The CDR3 DNA follows: TGTGCCAGCAGCTTAACCGGGGGCGATCAGCCCCAGCATTTT. Translation: CASSLTGGDQPQHF. Supplemented by reference TRBV7-2 and TRBJ1-5, the full variable domain reads GAGVSQSPSNKVTEKGKDVELRCDPISGHTALYWYRQSLGQGLEFLIYFQGNSAPDKSGLPSDRFSAERTGGSVSTLTIQRTQQEDSAVYLCASSLTGGDQPQHFGDGTRLSIL.

This clonotype was seen ten or more times. The chain uses TRBV7-2 and TRBJ2-7; 7 bases match TRBD1. Germline CDR1 SGHTA, CDR2 FQGNSA. There are 15 residues in the CDR3. Trimming at V came to 1 base and at J to 5 bases, leaving 8 bases not matched to a gene. CDR3 nucleotide sequence: TGTGCCAGCAGCTTAGTAGAGGGGGCGAGGCACGAGCAGTACTTC. Amino acids: CASSLVEGARHEQYF.

The chain is built from TRBV10-3 and TRBJ2-7; tentatively, D is TRBD2 (7 bases). Germline V CDR1 and CDR2: ENHRY, SYGVKD. The CDR3 length is 14 residues. Trimming pared 8 bases from V and 6 bases from J, leaving 20 bases between. Here the CDR3 DNA reads TGTGCCATCGGATCGATAGGGGGGGGGGGCGAGCAGTACTTC. As protein: CAIGSIGGGGEQYF.

This clonotype was picked up many times. The chain employs TRBV7-8 and TRBJ2-1; TRBD2 is a possible D gene (6 bases). There are 15 residues in the CDR3. V was cut by 6 bases and J by 0 bases, with 12 bases left in between. CDR1 SGHVS and CDR2 FQNEAQ come from the germline V gene. The CDR3 coding sequence is TGTGCCAGCAGGCCGGCGGGGAGCTCCTACAATGAGCAGTTCTTC. It yields the protein CASRPAGSSYNEQFF.

This clonotype was detected only once. The chain employs TRBV19 and TRBJ2-5; D uncertain. Germline CDR1 reads LNHDA; CDR2 reads SQIVND (reference sequence). With 3 bases removed from V and 2 bases from J, the gap between germline ends came to 7 bases. The CDR3 has 13 amino acids. In DNA, the CDR3 is TGTGCCAGTAGTATGTCGGATCAAGAGACCCAGTACTTC. It specifies CASSMSDQETQYF.

This sequence joins TRBV27 and TRBJ2-6; D gene uncertain. From germline, CDR1 is MNHEY and CDR2 SMNVEV (reference sequence). The CDR3 spans 10 residues. In DNA, the CDR3 is TGTGTCTCGGGGGCCAACGTCCTGACTTTC. Translating it yields CVSGANVLTF.

The chain recombines TRBV6-2 or TRBV6-3 with TRBJ2-1; the D is unclear. Germline CDR1 reads MNHEY; CDR2 reads SVGEGT. The CDR3 is made up of 11 amino acids. The ends were cut back, 10 bases at V and 15 bases at J, with 19 bases in the middle. Here the CDR3 DNA reads TGTGCCACGAGGATGGGCTCCAGTTGGTTCTTC. Translating gives CATRMGSSWFF.

The sample holds a few counts of this clonotype. The rearrangement links TRBV9 to TRBJ1-1; TRBD1 aligns across 7 bases. Trimming at V came to 3 bases and at J to 2 bases, leaving 10 bases not matched to a gene. Germline V lookup: CDR1 SGDLS, CDR2 YYNGEE. The CDR3 covers 16 residues. CDR3 residues: CASSEGHRGINTEAFF. The CDR3 nucleotides read TGTGCCAGCAGCGAGGGTCACAGGGGAATCAACACTGAAGCTTTCTTT.

The rearrangement links TRBV18 to TRBJ2-5; 9 bases are a match to TRBD2. The CDR3 has 14 residues. Germline values: CDR1 KGHSH, CDR2 LQKENI. J was trimmed by 5 bases and V by 3 bases; bases with no gene match: 4. In DNA form, the CDR3 reads TGTGCCAGCTCACCTTCGACTAGCGGCGAGACCCAGTACTTC. Translating it yields CASSPSTSGETQYF.

This clonotype was seen repeatedly, ten times or more. The V call is TRBV7-2, the J call TRBJ2-1; 8 bases line up with TRBD1. The V gene end was trimmed by 6 bases and the J gene end by 3 bases; junction bases not matched to a gene: 4. The CDR3 is 14 amino acids. Germline V lookup: CDR1 SGHTA, CDR2 FQGNSA. The CDR3 loop is CASRLQGGYNEQFF. The CDR3 DNA sequence: TGTGCCAGCAGACTACAGGGGGGCTACAATGAGCAGTTCTTC. Drawing the rest from reference TRBV7-2 and TRBJ2-1, the complete variable domain is GAGVSQSPSNKVTEKGKDVELRCDPISGHTALYWYRQSLGQGLEFLIYFQGNSAPDKSGLPSDRFSAERTGGSVSTLTIQRTQQEDSAVYLCASRLQGGYNEQFFGPGTRLTVL.

Only one count was recorded for this clonotype. This sequence joins TRBV30 and TRBJ1-2; the D gene is possibly TRBD1 (5 bases). Germline loops: CDR1 GTSNPN, CDR2 SVGIG (reference sequence). The V end was cut by 5 bases, the J end by 1 base, with 20 bases between. The CDR3 covers 16 residues. The CDR3 DNA follows: TGTGCCTGGGGCCGAGTCGGGGGTCTTCGTAACTATGGCTACACCTTC. This sequence encodes CAWGRVGGLRNYGYTF.

This clonotype turned up a few times. Given a much more abundant clone one base away, this may be a read error. This chain uses TRBV7-2 with TRBJ1-5; D remains unclear. Per the germline V gene, CDR1 is SGHTA and CDR2 is FQGNSA. The CDR3 length is 15 residues. Between the trimmed V and J ends, which lost 1 base and 12 bases, there was a span of 19 bases. The CDR3 DNA reads TGTGCCAGCAGCTTAGAAGGACCAGGCTTGGTACTCCAGCATTTT. It encodes CASSLEGPGLVLQHF.

This clonotype has just a few counts. Written as DNA, the CDR3 is TGTGCCAGCAGGGGGACAGGGGAGGTCAACGAGCAGTACTTC. Translated, it gives CASRGTGEVNEQYF. The chain has TRBV25-1 and TRBJ2-7; the match to TRBD1 covers 10 bases. From germline, CDR1 is MGHDK and CDR2 SYGVNS. The CDR3 extends over 14 amino acids. The junction had 7 bases not matched to a gene; V was cut back by 6 bases and J by 5 bases.

The sample holds many counts of this clonotype. This chain joins TRBV7-2 and TRBJ1-1, with D unresolved. The germline V and J ends were trimmed by 2 bases and 6 bases, with 10 bases remaining between them. The CDR3 covers 13 residues. Germline CDR1 reads SGHTA; CDR2 reads FQGNSA. In DNA, the CDR3 is TGTGCCAGCAGCTTACCAGCGACACCTGAAGCTTTCTTT. As protein: CASSLPATPEAFF.

This clonotype turned up a few times. The chain carries TRBV7-2 and TRBJ1-6; D gene uncertain. The CDR3 runs to 13 residues. V was cut by 7 bases and J by 11 bases, with 15 bases left in between. Germline-derived CDR1 and CDR2 are SGHTA and FQGNSA. CDR3 protein: CASTLQPGAPLHF. The CDR3 DNA reads TGTGCCAGCACTTTACAACCCGGGGCACCCCTCCACTTT.

This clonotype was counted only a few times. This chain links TRBV4-1 with TRBJ1-1; TRBD1 might be the D (6 bases). The germline V and J ends were trimmed by 5 bases and 4 bases, with 20 bases remaining between them. From germline, CDR1 is MGHRA and CDR2 YSYEKL. The CDR3 spans 16 residues. CDR3 nucleotide sequence: TGCGCCAGCAGCGCCCCCGCGGACAGTCCGCTCACTGAAGCTTTCTTT. Its protein product is CASSAPADSPLTEAFF.

This clonotype was seen more than once but under ten times. The chain links TRBV6-2 or TRBV6-3 to TRBJ2-3; D is perhaps TRBD2 (7 bases). Trimming left V 2 bases short and J 4 bases short, with 16 bases between. Germline CDR1 MNHEY, CDR2 SVGEGT. The CDR3 totals 16 residues. The CDR3, as DNA: TGTGCCAGCAGTTACGACAGGAGCGGGGATGCAGATACGCAGTATTTT. It encodes CASSYDRSGDADTQYF.

This chain links TRBV6-6 with TRBJ1-1; D possibly corresponds to TRBD1 (5 bases). Germline V gene data show CDR1 as MNHNY and CDR2 as SVGAGI (reference sequence). Trimming took 4 bases from V and 1 from J, leaving 10 bases between them. The length of the CDR3 is 14 residues. The CDR3 sequence is CASSWDGTNTEAFF. The CDR3 DNA is TGTGCCAGCAGTTGGGACGGGACGAACACTGAAGCTTTCTTT.

The V and J genes are TRBV20-1 and TRBJ2-6; D remains ambiguous. The CDR3 length is 17 residues. Germline V gene lookup returns CDR1 DFQATT and CDR2 SNEGSKA (reference sequence). V lost 2 bases, J lost 0 bases, and 14 bases lay in between. CDR3 bases: TGCAGTGCTAGAAACAGTGCTATTTTCTCTGGGGCCAACGTCCTGACTTTC. Translating gives CSARNSAIFSGANVLTF.

This clonotype was seen more than once but under ten times. The rearrangement joins TRBV12-3 or TRBV12-4 to TRBJ1-5; maybe TRBD1 (6 bases). The CDR3 runs to 14 residues. V lost 6 bases and J 1 base, leaving 10 bases between the germline ends. The CDR3 sequence: CASRTGISNQPQHF. The DNA of the CDR3 is TGTGCCAGCAGAACAGGGATAAGCAATCAGCCCCAGCATTTT.

This sequence joins TRBV5-1 and TRBJ2-1; 7 nucleotides line up with TRBD1. This CDR3 comprises 13 residues. The trim removed 5 bases at V and 8 bases at J, leaving 7 bases unmatched. The germline CDR1 and CDR2 sequences are SGHRS and YFSETQ. The CDR3 DNA reads as TGCGCCAGCAGAGGGACAGAAAGCGATGAGCAGTTCTTC. Translating gives CASRGTESDEQFF.

This clonotype was detected ten times or more. V usage is TRBV7-8 and J usage is TRBJ2-5; D assignment may be TRBD1 or TRBD2 (5 bases each). The CDR3 runs 15 residues. The V end lost 1 base, the J end lost 5 bases, and 14 bases lay between the germline ends. Germline V gene sequence: CDR1 SGHVS, CDR2 FQNEAQ. CDR3 residues: CASSLEGPRGETQYF. Written as DNA, the CDR3 is TGTGCCAGCAGCTTAGAGGGACCACGAGGGGAGACCCAGTACTTC.